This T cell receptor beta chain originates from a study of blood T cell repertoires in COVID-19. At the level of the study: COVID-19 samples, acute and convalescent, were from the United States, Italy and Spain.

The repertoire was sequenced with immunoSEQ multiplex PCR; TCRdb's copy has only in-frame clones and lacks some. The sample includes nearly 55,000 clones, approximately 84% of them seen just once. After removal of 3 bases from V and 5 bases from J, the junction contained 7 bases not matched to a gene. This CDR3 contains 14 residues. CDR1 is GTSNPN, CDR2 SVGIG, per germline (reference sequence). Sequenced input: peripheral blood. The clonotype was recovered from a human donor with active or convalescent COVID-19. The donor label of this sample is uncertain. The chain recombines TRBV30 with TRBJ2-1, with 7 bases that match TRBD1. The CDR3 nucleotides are TGTGCCTGGAGGACAGGGCGAACGGACAATGAGCAGTTCTTC. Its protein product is CAWRTGRTDNEQFF.